These T cell receptor beta chains were read from a single sample in a study of graft-versus-host responses after intestinal transplantation. Sequenced by immunoSEQ multiplex PCR; TCRdb stores in-frame clones only, minus some. The sample has around 20,000 clones, roughly 80% seen once. The sample here was PBMCs, taken 14 days after transplant. Source of these receptors: a human patient who received an intestinal transplant, so some T cells may come from the graft donor. CDR3s include the opening cysteine and the closing phenylalanine or tryptophan. Fields, in order: J gene, V gene, clone size, D gene, CDR3 DNA, CDR3 protein. A D gene is named only where the DNA matches it firmly. The listing skips clone size in some rows; elsewhere it reads once, few, many or a size class.

>TRBJ1-5|TRBV6-6|-|-
TGTGCCAGCAGACCAAGGGGGGGAGATAGCAATCAGCCCCAGCATTTT
CASRPRGGDSNQPQHF
>TRBJ2-7|TRBV7-9|-|TRBD1
TGTGCCAGCAGCACCAGACAGGGGACAAACTACGAGCAGTACTTC
CASSTRQGTNYEQYF
>TRBJ2-2|TRBV5-4|-|-
TGTGCCAGCAGCTTGGGTGGTGCGGTAGGCACCGGGGAGCTGTTTTTT
CASSLGGAVGTGELFF
>TRBJ2-5|TRBV5-1|once|TRBD2
TGCGCCAGCACTGCGGGGGGACTTCAAGAGACCCAGTACTTC
CASTAGGLQETQYF
>TRBJ2-3|TRBV6-5|-|-
TGTGCCAGCAGTTACTCGACTACCATCAAGGGTACGCAGTATTTT
CASSYSTTIKGTQYF
>TRBJ2-3|TRBV13|-|TRBD1
TGTGCCAGCAGCTGGGGGACAGGGGAAACAGATACGCAGTATTTT
CASSWGTGETDTQYF
>TRBJ2-1|TRBV5-1|-|-
TGCGCCAGCAGCTTGGCGGGGCTAACGGATGAGCAGTTCTTC
CASSLAGLTDEQFF
>TRBJ1-6|TRBV11-2|-|-
TGTGCCAGCAGCTTAGATCGGGGACGACTTGTTTCACCCCTCCACTTT
CASSLDRGRLVSPLHF
>TRBJ1-4|TRBV25-1|-|-
TGTGCCAGCAGTGCGAGACAGCCAAATGAAAAACTGTTTTTT
CASSARQPNEKLFF
>TRBJ2-3|TRBV4-2|-|TRBD2
TGTGCCAGCAGCCAAGATGTGCCGACTAGCGTGGATACGCAGTATTTT
CASSQDVPTSVDTQYF
>TRBJ1-2|TRBV5-4|-|TRBD1
TGTGCCAGCAGCAATACAGGGGATGGCTACACCTTC
CASSNTGDGYTF
>TRBJ2-1|TRBV27|-|-
TGTGCCAGCAGTTTATCTGCGGGACTGATATACAATGAGCAGTTCTTC
CASSLSAGLIYNEQFF
>TRBJ2-1|TRBV18|few|TRBD2
TGTGCCAGCTCACCCCCGCTCCCCGGGAGGGGCTACAATGAGCAGTTCTTC
CASSPPLPGRGYNEQFF
>TRBJ1-2|TRBV6-1|few|-
TGTGCCACCGCTTTGGGGGGGGACTACGGCTACACCTTC
CATALGGDYGYTF
>TRBJ2-3|TRBV9|-|-
TGTGCCAGCAGCGACAGGGCAGATACGCAGTATTTT
CASSDRADTQYF
>TRBJ1-2|TRBV10-1|-|-
TGCGCCACCTCTCGCGCGCCAGGGCTGGGAAGTGGCTACACCTTC
CATSRAPGLGSGYTF
>TRBJ2-5|TRBV2|-|TRBD2
TGTGCCAGCAGGGAACCCGGGACTACTAAAGAGACCCAGTACTTC
CASREPGTTKETQYF
>TRBJ2-3|TRBV7-2|-|-
TGTGCCAGCAGCTCCAAGAGAGATACGCAGTATTTT
CASSSKRDTQYF
>TRBJ2-1|TRBV4-2|-|-
TGTGCCAGCAGGGCCGGACTCTACAATGAGCAGTTCTTC
CASRAGLYNEQFF
>TRBJ2-3|TRBV14|-|-
TGTGCCAGCAGCCAAGATCCTTTTGGTGGGGTGGTGAATCCTAGCACAGATACGCAGTATTTT
CASSQDPFGGVVNPSTDTQYF
>TRBJ2-7|TRBV27|-|TRBD2
TGTGCCAGCAGTTTCCGGGGACTAGCGGGTAGCAAGGGAGGCGAGCAGTACTTC
CASSFRGLAGSKGGEQYF
>TRBJ2-1|TRBV20-1|-|-
TGCAGTGCAACGATAAATGAGCAGTTCTTC
CSATINEQFF
>TRBJ1-4|TRBV6-1|-|-
TGTGCCAGCAGTTGGGGTGCAACTAATGAAAAACTGTTTTTT
CASSWGATNEKLFF
>TRBJ2-1|TRBV4-1|-|TRBD2
TGCGCCAGCAGCCAAGAACTAGCGGGAGTGATCTCCTACAATGAGCAGTTCTTC
CASSQELAGVISYNEQFF
>TRBJ2-3|TRBV28|once|TRBD2
TGTGCGGTCGCCCTGGGACTAGCTGGCACAGATACGCAGTATTTT
CAVALGLAGTDTQYF
>TRBJ1-4|TRBV7-9|-|-
TGTGCCAACAGCTTAGCCACGTCCGCAACTAATGAAAAACTGTTTTTT
CANSLATSATNEKLFF
>TRBJ2-1|TRBV6-6|once|-
TGTGCCAGCAGTTACTCGATTCGTAATGGGCAGTTCTTC
CASSYSIRNGQFF
>TRBJ1-3|TRBV5-1|-|TRBD1
TGCGCCAGCAGCTTGGGGACAGGGGGCTTTGGAAACACCATATATTTT
CASSLGTGGFGNTIYF
>TRBJ1-4|TRBV4-1|-|TRBD1
TGCGCCAGCAGCCAAGATCCTGTTGAGGGGGCACTTTTT
CASSQDPVEGALF
>TRBJ1-2|TRBV5-1|-|-
TGCGCCAGCAGCTTGGAGGGGAAGGGGTCGCAATCCAAAGGCTACACCTTC
CASSLEGKGSQSKGYTF
>TRBJ1-2|TRBV5-6|-|TRBD1
TGTGCCAGCAGCTTGGTCCAGGGGGAAAACTATGGCTACACCTTC
CASSLVQGENYGYTF
>TRBJ2-7|TRBV11-2|-|-
TGTGCCAGCAGCCTGACAGCGACTTTTAGCTCCTACGAGCAGTACTTC
CASSLTATFSSYEQYF
>TRBJ2-5|TRBV7-6|-|TRBD1
TGTGCCAGCAGCCTAGGGGGGACAGGGCCTCAAGAGACCCAGTACTTC
CASSLGGTGPQETQYF
>TRBJ2-1|TRBV4-1|-|-
TGCGCCAGCAGCCTGAACAATGAGCAGTTCTTC
CASSLNNEQFF
>TRBJ2-7|TRBV30|-|TRBD2
TGTGCCTGGAGTGGGGAAGAGGGACTAGCGGGAACTATCCTCTTCTCCTACGAGCAGTACTTC
CAWSGEEGLAGTILFSYEQYF
>TRBJ2-3|TRBV4-1|-|TRBD2
TGCGCCAGCAGAGTTTCTAGCGGGAGCACAGATACGCAGTATTTT
CASRVSSGSTDTQYF
>TRBJ1-2|TRBV25-1|-|-
TGTGCCAGCAGTGACCCGGGACGGAGCTATGGCTACACCTTC
CASSDPGRSYGYTF
>TRBJ2-7|TRBV6-4|few|TRBD1
TGTGCCAGCAGTGGACTCGGGACAGAGGCCTACGAGCAGTACTTC
CASSGLGTEAYEQYF
>TRBJ1-4|TRBV2|-|-
TGTGCCAGCATTCCCGGGAGGCTCCAAAAAAAACTGTTTTTT
CASIPGRLQKKLFF